A single sample gave rise to the 3 T cell receptor beta chains below, sequenced in a study of T cells in Graves' hyperthyroidism and ophthalmopathy. Amplified TCR beta CDR3 regions derived from RNA transcripts. HTBI primers were employed in a first-round RT-PCR of the TCR CDR3. From the multiplex PCR reads, TCRdb called clonotypes with MiXCR, one entry per CDR3 protein. The sample shows more than 500,000 distinct CDR3 sequences, roughly 46% of them seen only once. Sample: peripheral blood or thyroid tissue (not recorded which). These receptors were taken from an adult woman with Graves' disease, either hyperthyroidism or ophthalmopathy (not recorded which).

V usage is TRBV2 and J usage is TRBJ2-5; TRBD2 aligns across 15 bases. Looked up from germline, CDR1 is SNHLY and CDR2 is FYNNEI. The V segment lost 3 bases and the J segment 9 bases; nucleotides outside the gene matches: 5. The CDR3 is 15 amino acids. The CDR3: CASSDAGTSGGSQYF. The DNA of the CDR3 is TGTGCCAGCAGTGACGCAGGGACTAGCGGGGGGTCCCAGTACTTC.

This chain connects TRBV5-1 to TRBJ1-2; a weak D match, TRBD1 (6 bases). Germline V CDR1 and CDR2: SGHRS, YFSETQ. The CDR3 covers 13 residues. The germline V and J ends were trimmed by 0 bases and 6 bases, with 9 bases remaining between them. The CDR3 here is CASSLDRVHGYTF. Here the CDR3 DNA reads TGCGCCAGCAGCTTGGACAGGGTGCATGGCTACACCTTC.

As to this clonotype: A single base separates this from a much larger clone, so it may be a read error. The genes are TRBV5-1 and TRBJ1-3; D gene unclear. This CDR3 is built from 17 residues. V was pared by 3 bases and J by 4 bases, with 20 bases between. Germline assignment: CDR1 SGHRS and CDR2 YFSETQ. CDR3 bases: TGCGCCAGCAGCTCAAGGTCCCCCCTTTCGGGGGGAAACACCATATATTTT. Amino acid sequence: CASSSRSPLSGGNTIYF.